This is a list of T cell receptor beta chains from one sample in a study of cytomegalovirus exposure and HLA in healthy donors. Measured with immunoSEQ multiplex PCR; TCRdb has only the in-frame clones, and not every one. This table holds over 100,000 clones, 77% found once. Sequencing was done on a sample of PBMCs. The receptors originated from a man aged 40-49 years in good health and CMV-seropositive. Each CDR3 is given without its conserved first and last residue.

>TRBV19|TRBJ2-6
ASSIGFWQGDWVPGANGLT
>TRBV28|TRBJ1-5
ASSFARYSNQPQH
>TRBV10-3|TRBJ2-5
AISGTGGGSAETQY
>TRBV9|TRBJ2-5
ASSVVKRRWETQY
>TRBV19|TRBJ2-2
ASSGSLAGDLFTGELF
>TRBV28|TRBJ2-3
ASSPSLAGTYTDTQY
>TRBV21-1|TRBJ1-4
ASSKRGQGKGEKLF
>TRBV5-4|TRBJ1-1
ASSLGQKNTEAF
>TRBV29-1|TRBJ2-7
SVEEKAAYEQY
>TRBV4-3|TRBJ1-5
ASSLGQGDSPQH
>TRBV6-1|TRBJ2-1
ASSTDRGTNEQF
>TRBV20-1|TRBJ2-5
SAPSEETQY
>TRBV28|TRBJ2-7
ASRGGSRGSRYEQY
>TRBV7-2|TRBJ2-3
ASSDRGHTDTQY
>TRBV7-2|TRBJ2-2
ASSLATRDYTWDTGELF
>TRBV10-3|TRBJ2-7
AISGGGLENEQY
>TRBV6-5|TRBJ1-1
ASSYTRVGFTEAF
>TRBV5-1|TRBJ2-3
ASTSGRGGAPDTQY
>TRBV30|TRBJ2-2
AWIWPNTGELF
>TRBV5-6|TRBJ2-5
ASSFFQAETQY
>TRBV6-5|TRBJ2-7
ASRKPSTYEQY
>TRBV5-1|TRBJ1-4
ASSDSATNEKLF
>TRBV6-5|TRBJ2-1
ASSTTDRSHEQF
>TRBV6-5|TRBJ2-2
ASSYPTGGTGELF
>TRBV7-2|TRBJ1-2
ASSLSGRDYGYT
>TRBV19|TRBJ2-7
ASAFWAGNSYEQY
>TRBV4-3|-
ASSQVGGQNYEQY
>TRBV29-1|TRBJ1-1
SVAGPRGNEAF
>TRBV9|TRBJ1-6
ASSQGQGVPPLH
>TRBV4-3|TRBJ2-5
ASSQQGQEETQY
>TRBV7-9|TRBJ1-2
ASSLENSGQGYYGYT
>TRBV28|TRBJ1-2
ASSLLGQGHRGGYT
>TRBV6-6|TRBJ1-1
ASSRTGESTEAF
>TRBV5-1|TRBJ2-1
ASSLDPAADPGQF
>TRBV4-3|TRBJ2-3
ASSQDRGQVDTQY
>TRBV7-8|TRBJ2-3
ASSQAGLAGGDTQY
>TRBV4-3|TRBJ1-5
ASSQDMWRLDGEPQH
>TRBV4-2|TRBJ1-6
ASSQGSGLRSPLH
>TRBV7-6|TRBJ2-5
ASSFGAAGTQY
>TRBV28|TRBJ1-4
ASSSRKGGRTNEKLF
>TRBV4-3|TRBJ2-5
ASSQYQEETQY
>TRBV28|TRBJ2-7
ASSPTSGGALSYEQY
>TRBV6-5|TRBJ2-7
ASSYGTGLPYEQY
>TRBV5-1|TRBJ2-3
ASSLSFGTGSLNTQY
>TRBV7-3|TRBJ2-5
ASSPHPGGTGGEQY
>TRBV6-1|TRBJ1-2
ATGWSSGYT
>TRBV27|TRBJ2-7
ASSTGLAGGSNEQY
>TRBV11-1|TRBJ2-2
ASSPGRGAHLGIIGELF
>TRBV7-8|TRBJ1-4
ASSPGQGPTNEKLF
>TRBV28|TRBJ1-2
ASSRRTVNYGYT
>TRBV28|TRBJ2-7
ASSFSSSYEQY
>TRBV28|TRBJ1-2
ASSQLTGGYGYT
>TRBV23-1|TRBJ1-5
ASSQSHDRANQPQH
>TRBV5-1|TRBJ1-6
ASSQGTVGTNSPLH
>TRBV28|TRBJ1-5
ASRNGGQSKGWPQH